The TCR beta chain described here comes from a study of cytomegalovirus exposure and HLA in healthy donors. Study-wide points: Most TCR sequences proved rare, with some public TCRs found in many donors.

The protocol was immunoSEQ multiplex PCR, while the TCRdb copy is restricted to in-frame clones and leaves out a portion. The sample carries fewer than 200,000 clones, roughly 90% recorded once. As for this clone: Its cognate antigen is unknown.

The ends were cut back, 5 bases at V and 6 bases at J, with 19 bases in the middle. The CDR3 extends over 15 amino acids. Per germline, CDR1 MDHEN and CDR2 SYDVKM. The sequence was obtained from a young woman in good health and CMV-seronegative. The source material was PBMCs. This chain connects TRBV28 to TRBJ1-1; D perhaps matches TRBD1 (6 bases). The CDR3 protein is CASSVGTRGVAEAFF. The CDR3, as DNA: TGTGCCAGCAGTGTAGGGACAAGGGGCGTCGCTGAAGCTTTCTTT.